The TCR beta chain under discussion was sequenced for a study of T cells in localized non-small cell lung cancer. The study's findings and limits: Because sequencing included only one region (of the tumor), heterogeneity remains possible. There were a median around 53 of the top 100 tumor clones appearing in adjacent lung.

The assay was immunoSEQ multiplex PCR, and TCRdb's table has in-frame clones only and misses some. The sample includes around 40,000 clones, around nine tenths seen only once; the top ten take about 2.6%. As for this clone: No antigen is known for it.

Germline V CDR1 and CDR2: SQVTM, ANQGSEA. V lost 1 base, J lost 7 bases, and 5 bases stayed unmatched. This CDR3 is built from 13 residues. This sequence was found in a female donor over 55 with stage I squamous cell lung carcinoma. J is TRBJ2-7 and V is TRBV29-1, with TRBD1 matching over 9 bases. The sequencing here drew on peripheral blood, taken before any cancer treatment. Here the CDR3 reads CSVEGTGAREQYF. The CDR3 DNA reads TGCAGCGTTGAAGGGACAGGGGCTAGGGAGCAGTACTTC.